The 20 T cell receptor beta chains below were found in one sample sequenced in a study of graft-versus-host responses after intestinal transplantation. These receptors have no known antigen. Measured with immunoSEQ multiplex PCR; TCRdb has only the in-frame clones, and not every one. The sample carries roughly 110,000 clones, roughly 90% recorded once. The starting material was unstimulated CD4+ T cells sorted from spleen or lymph node cells, obtained before transplant. All receptors come from a human donor who was the organ donor for an intestinal transplant.

CDR3 protein: CASNPGPTYREQFF. In DNA, the CDR3 is TGTGCCAGCAACCCGGGGCCAACTTACAGGGAGCAGTTCTTC. The chain uses TRBV5-6 and TRBJ2-1; D is possibly TRBD1 or TRBD2 (5 bases each). This CDR3 region has 14 residues. The germline gives CDR1 SGHDT, CDR2 YYEEEE. Trimming took 6 bases from V and 10 from J, leaving 20 bases between them.

This rearrangement joins TRBV15 to TRBJ1-3; D ambiguous. Between the trimmed V and J ends, which lost 0 bases and 0 bases, there was a span of 6 bases. The CDR3 is 15 residues long. Germline loops: CDR1 LNHNV, CDR2 YYDKDF (reference sequence). The CDR3 sequence is CATSREDISGNTIYF. In DNA, the CDR3 is TGTGCCACCAGCAGAGAAGACATCTCTGGAAACACCATATATTTT.

The chain uses TRBV6-1 and TRBJ1-5; D might be TRBD1 (6 bases). V was cut by 6 bases and J by 4 bases, with 16 bases left in between. The CDR3 spans 15 residues. The germline V gene encodes CDR1 MNHNS and CDR2 SASEGT. CDR3 nucleotides: TGTGCCAGCAGGCCACCGGGACAAAGGAATCAGCCCCAGCATTTT. This codes for CASRPPGQRNQPQHF.

This clone was picked up one time. This chain uses TRBV4-2 with TRBJ1-4; D gene ambiguous. The germline V gene has CDR1 LGHNA and CDR2 YNFKEQ. Trimming shortened V by 0 bases and J by 8 bases, and 13 bases separated the two germline ends. The CDR3 consists of 15 residues. DNA for the CDR3: TGTGCCAGCAGCCAAGATGCCGGGGATAGCGAAAAACTGTTTTTT. Protein sequence: CASSQDAGDSEKLFF.

This chain joins TRBV5-1 and TRBJ1-4, with 7 nucleotides matching TRBD1. The CDR3 totals 16 residues. Unmatched junction bases numbered 8, after V lost 5 bases and J lost 1 base. Germline assignment: CDR1 SGHRS and CDR2 YFSETQ. The CDR3 region is CASSSQNRGTNEKLFF. The CDR3 DNA reads as TGCGCCAGCAGTTCTCAAAACAGGGGAACTAATGAAAAACTGTTTTTT. Combining the CDR3 with reference TRBV5-1 and TRBJ1-4 gives the whole variable domain KAGVTQTPRYLIKTRGQQVTLSCSPISGHRSVSWYQQTPGQGLQFLFEYFSETQRNKGNFPGRFSGRQFSNSRSEMNVSTLELGDSALYLCASSSQNRGTNEKLFFGSGTQLSVL.

The V call is TRBV27, the J call TRBJ1-2, with 10 positions matching TRBD1. Germline CDR1 reads MNHEY; CDR2 reads SMNVEV (reference sequence). The V and J ends lost 6 bases and 5 bases, in that order; junction bases with no gene match: 3. CDR3 length: 13 residues. The CDR3 DNA sequence: TGTGCCAGCAGCAGGGACAGGGGATATGGCTACACCTTC. This encodes CASSRDRGYGYTF.

Comment on this clone: Other DNA variants within this sample encode the same CDR3. This chain links TRBV5-1 with TRBJ1-3; D gene uncertain. The CDR3 is 13 amino acids. V lost 8 bases to trimming and J lost 0 bases, with 9 bases between them. Germline values: CDR1 SGHRS, CDR2 YFSETQ. CDR3 amino acids: CASSEGSGNTIYF. The CDR3 bases are TGCGCCAGTTCAGAGGGCTCTGGAAACACCATATATTTT.

This chain connects TRBV6-1 to TRBJ2-7, with D possibly being TRBD1 (6 bases). This CDR3 spans 15 amino acids. The V end lost 5 bases, the J end lost 2 bases, and 16 bases lay between the germline ends. Germline V gene data show CDR1 as MNHNS and CDR2 as SASEGT. The CDR3 nucleotides read TGTGCCAGCAGTTTCAACAGGGTAGGGACCTACGAGCAGTACTTC. It codes for CASSFNRVGTYEQYF.

J is TRBJ2-1 and V is TRBV7-2, with 11 nucleotides matching TRBD2. Germline assignment: CDR1 SGHTA and CDR2 FQGNSA. The CDR3 extends over 15 amino acids. The trim removed 5 bases at V and 8 bases at J, leaving 8 bases unmatched. The CDR3 spells CASSTTSGSLYEQFF. CDR3 DNA sequence: TGTGCCAGCAGCACCACTAGCGGGAGTCTCTATGAGCAGTTCTTC. Supplemented by reference TRBV7-2 and TRBJ2-1, the full variable domain reads GAGVSQSPSNKVTEKGKDVELRCDPISGHTALYWYRQSLGQGLEFLIYFQGNSAPDKSGLPSDRFSAERTGGSVSTLTIQRTQQEDSAVYLCASSTTSGSLYEQFFGPGTRLTVL.

The rearrangement links TRBV7-3 to TRBJ2-7; unclear D gene. V was clipped by 1 base and J by 0 bases, with 7 bases between them. Germline lookup yields CDR1 SGHTA and CDR2 FQGTGA. The CDR3 is 14 amino acids. CDR3: CASSLKPGSYEQYF. The DNA for the CDR3 is TGTGCCAGCAGCTTAAAACCGGGCTCCTACGAGCAGTACTTC.

This clone was observed a handful of times. DNA for the CDR3: TGTGCCAGCAGTGATCACGGGGACTACAATGAGCAGTTCTTC. The encoded protein is CASSDHGDYNEQFF. V usage is TRBV6-5 and J usage is TRBJ2-1; tentative D call: TRBD2 (5 bases). This CDR3 comprises 14 residues. V lost 5 bases to trimming and J lost 3 bases, with 11 bases between them. Germline V gene data show CDR1 as MNHEY and CDR2 as SVGAGI.

The gene calls are TRBV10-3 and TRBJ2-7; the match to TRBD1 covers 9 bases. CDR1 is ENHRY and CDR2 is SYGVKD in the germline V gene. Trimming removed 4 bases from V and 5 bases from J; junction bases left unmatched: 6. The CDR3 spans 14 residues. The CDR3 spells CAISALRDRDEQYF. The CDR3 coding sequence is TGTGCCATCAGTGCGCTTCGGGACAGGGACGAGCAGTACTTC.

The rearrangement joins TRBV4-2 to TRBJ2-2; D might be TRBD1 (5 bases). Germline V gene lookup returns CDR1 LGHNA and CDR2 YNFKEQ. This CDR3 spans 16 amino acids. V lost 6 bases, J lost 0 bases, and 14 bases lay in between. The chain's CDR3 is CASRRTGDANTGELFF. In nucleotides, the CDR3 is TGTGCCAGCAGGCGCACAGGAGACGCGAACACCGGGGAGCTGTTTTTT.

The gene calls are TRBV18 and TRBJ1-4; no clear D. The CDR3 runs to 15 residues. CDR1 is KGHSH, CDR2 LQKENI, per germline. The ends were cut back, 3 bases at V and 7 bases at J, with 15 bases in the middle. CDR3 loop: CASSPNPSHSEKLFF. The CDR3 DNA follows: TGTGCCAGCTCACCTAATCCGTCCCACAGTGAAAAACTGTTTTTT.

In the case of this clone: Additional DNA sequences in this sample encode the identical CDR3. The chain joins TRBV6-4 to TRBJ2-3; D possibly matches TRBD1 or TRBD2 (7 bases each). There are 16 residues in the CDR3. V lost 2 bases to trimming and J lost 5 bases, with 17 bases between them. CDR1 MRHNA and CDR2 SNTAGT come from the germline V gene. DNA for the CDR3: TGTGCCAGCAGTGACGGTCCGCAGGGGGGGTTAGATACGCAGTATTTT. Translating it yields CASSDGPQGGLDTQYF.

This rearrangement joins TRBV4-1 to TRBJ2-1; possible D gene TRBD2, 5 bases. There are 16 residues in the CDR3. Germline lookup yields CDR1 MGHRA and CDR2 YSYEKL. The V and J ends lost 1 base and 0 bases respectively, with 10 bases between them. The CDR3 reads CASSQGSGSSYNEQFF. CDR3 nucleotides: TGCGCCAGCAGCCAAGGCTCGGGGAGCTCCTACAATGAGCAGTTCTTC.

CDR3 sequence (DNA): TGCGCCAGCAGTCATGAACACCCCTACGAGCAGTACTTC. Its protein product is CASSHEHPYEQYF. J is TRBJ2-7 and V is TRBV23-1; D gene uncertain. TRBV23-1 is an ORF, and what it does is uncertain. This CDR3 comprises 13 residues. Trimming shortened V by 3 bases and J by 2 bases, and 8 bases separated the two germline ends.

The genes are TRBV7-5 and TRBJ2-7; the listed D gene, TRBD2, was not tested against the DNA. TRBV7-5 is described as a pseudogene. The CDR3 consists of 17 residues. CDR3 DNA: TGTGTCATCCCCCTCGGAGGCGCGTGTGTGGGGTTTTACGAGCAGTACTTC. Translated, it gives CVIPLGGACVGFYEQYF.

The chain links TRBV11-2 to TRBJ1-3; 8 bases are shared with TRBD1. The germline gives CDR1 SGHAT, CDR2 FQNNGV. The CDR3 extends over 17 amino acids. The trim removed 7 bases at V and 4 bases at J, leaving 15 bases unmatched. This CDR3 is CASTGLSQGARGNTIYF. The DNA of the CDR3 is TGTGCCAGCACCGGACTGTCCCAGGGGGCGCGGGGAAACACCATATATTTT.

The table lists this clone with a few counts. J is TRBJ1-1 and V is TRBV11-2; D is undetermined. V was trimmed by 5 bases and J by 1 base, leaving 8 bases between them. Germline values: CDR1 SGHAT, CDR2 FQNNGV. The CDR3 has 13 amino acids. The DNA of the CDR3 is TGTGCCAGCAGCAACGGGGAGAACACTGAAGCTTTCTTT. This encodes CASSNGENTEAFF.